This T cell receptor beta chain is drawn from a study of blood T cells in healthy people across ages. Combining a sample-barcoded 5' primer with a J-beta primer mix, a second PCR ran for about 7 to 12 cycles. TCRdb recomputed calls from the 5' RACE reads with MiXCR, one row per CDR3 protein. The sample holds roughly 790,000 distinct CDR3 sequences, about 40% seen once. Per the germline V gene, CDR1 is SGHRS and CDR2 is YFSETQ. The CDR3 consists of 15 residues. Overall study results and limits: PBMCs were not sorted, which prevented a conclusive comparison of naive versus antigen-experienced cells. Researchers deemed the diversity estimates from one million T cells underestimates. It was the long-lived donors that had more naive CD4+ cells and higher diversity than aged donors.

Note on this clonotype: Its matching antigen is unknown. This could be a read error, since a much larger clone is one nucleotide away.

This rearrangement joins TRBV5-1 to TRBJ2-5, with 7 positions matching TRBD1. The sequence was obtained from a woman aged 60 to 75 in good health. Sequencing was done on a sample of blood. The CDR3 DNA sequence: TGCGCCAGCAGCTTGGCCCCAGGGGGAGCGGAGACCCGGTACTTC. Amino acids: CASSLAPGGAETRYF.